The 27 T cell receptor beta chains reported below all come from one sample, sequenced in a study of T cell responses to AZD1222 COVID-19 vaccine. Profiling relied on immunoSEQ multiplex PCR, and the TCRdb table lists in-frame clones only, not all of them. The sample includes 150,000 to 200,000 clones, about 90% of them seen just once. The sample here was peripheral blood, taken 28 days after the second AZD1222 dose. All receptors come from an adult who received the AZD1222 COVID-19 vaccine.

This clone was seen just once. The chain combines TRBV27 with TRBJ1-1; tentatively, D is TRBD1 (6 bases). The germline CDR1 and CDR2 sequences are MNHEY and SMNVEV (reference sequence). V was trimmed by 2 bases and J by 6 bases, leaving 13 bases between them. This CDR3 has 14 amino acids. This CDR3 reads CASSLQGGGPEAFF. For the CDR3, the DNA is TGTGCCAGCAGTTTACAAGGGGGGGGTCCTGAAGCTTTCTTT.

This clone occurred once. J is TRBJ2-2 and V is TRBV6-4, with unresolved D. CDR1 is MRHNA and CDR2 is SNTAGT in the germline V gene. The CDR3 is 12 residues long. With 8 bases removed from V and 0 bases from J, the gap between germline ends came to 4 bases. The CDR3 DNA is TGTGCCAGCGGGACGAACACCGGGGAGCTGTTTTTT. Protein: CASGTNTGELFF.

In nucleotides, the CDR3 is TGTGCCAGCAGCGTCGGGACAAACTCCTACGAGCAGTACTTC. It is translated as CASSVGTNSYEQYF. The rearrangement uses TRBV9 and TRBJ2-7, with D possibly matching TRBD1 (6 bases). V lost 2 bases and J lost 0, with 9 bases in between. This CDR3 comprises 14 residues. CDR1 and CDR2 from the germline V gene are SGDLS and YYNGEE.

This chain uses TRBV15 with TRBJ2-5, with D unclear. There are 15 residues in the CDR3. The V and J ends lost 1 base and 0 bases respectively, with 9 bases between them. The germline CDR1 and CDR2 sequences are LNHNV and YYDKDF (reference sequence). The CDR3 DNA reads TGTGCCACCAGCAGAGGTGGGCTGTACCAAGAGACCCAGTACTTC. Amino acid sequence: CATSRGGLYQETQYF.

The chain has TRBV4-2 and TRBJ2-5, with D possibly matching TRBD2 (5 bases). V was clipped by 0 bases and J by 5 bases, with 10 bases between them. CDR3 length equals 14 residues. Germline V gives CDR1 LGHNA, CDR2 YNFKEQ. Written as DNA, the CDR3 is TGTGCCAGCAGCCAAGAAATTCAGCGGGAGACCCAGTACTTC. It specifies CASSQEIQRETQYF.

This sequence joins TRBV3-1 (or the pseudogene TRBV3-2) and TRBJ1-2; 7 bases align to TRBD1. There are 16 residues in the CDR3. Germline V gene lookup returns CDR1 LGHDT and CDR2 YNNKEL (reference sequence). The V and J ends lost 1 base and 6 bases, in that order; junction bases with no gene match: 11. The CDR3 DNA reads TGTGCCAGCAGCCAAGCAACCCTACCCGGGACAGATGGCTACACCTTC. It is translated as CASSQATLPGTDGYTF.

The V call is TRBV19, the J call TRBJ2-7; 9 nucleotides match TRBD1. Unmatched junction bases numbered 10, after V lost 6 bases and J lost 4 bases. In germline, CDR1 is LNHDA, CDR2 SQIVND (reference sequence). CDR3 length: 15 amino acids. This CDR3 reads CASRPSGTGPYEQYF. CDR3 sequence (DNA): TGTGCCAGTAGGCCCTCCGGGACAGGGCCTTACGAGCAGTACTTC.

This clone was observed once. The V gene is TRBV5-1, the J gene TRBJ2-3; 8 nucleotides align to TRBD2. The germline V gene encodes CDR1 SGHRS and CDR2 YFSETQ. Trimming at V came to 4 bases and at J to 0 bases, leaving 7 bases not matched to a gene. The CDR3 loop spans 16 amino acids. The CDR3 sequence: CASSIRTSGSTDTQYF. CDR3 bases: TGCGCCAGCAGCATACGAACTAGCGGAAGCACAGATACGCAGTATTTT.

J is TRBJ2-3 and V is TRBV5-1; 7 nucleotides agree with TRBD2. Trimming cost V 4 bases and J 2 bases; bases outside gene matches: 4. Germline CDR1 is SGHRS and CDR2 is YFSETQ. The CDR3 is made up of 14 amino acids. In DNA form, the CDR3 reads TGCGCCAGCAGCCCGGGACTACTCACAGATACGCAGTATTTT. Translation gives CASSPGLLTDTQYF.

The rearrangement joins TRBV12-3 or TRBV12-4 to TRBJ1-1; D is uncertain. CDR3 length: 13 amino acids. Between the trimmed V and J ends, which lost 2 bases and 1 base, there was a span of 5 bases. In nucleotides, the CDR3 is TGTGCCAGCAGTTTACCGGGGAACACTGAAGCTTTCTTT. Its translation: CASSLPGNTEAFF.

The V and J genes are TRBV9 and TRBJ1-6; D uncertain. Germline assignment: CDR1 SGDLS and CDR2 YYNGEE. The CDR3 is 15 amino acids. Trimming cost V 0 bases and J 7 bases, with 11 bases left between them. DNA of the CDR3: TGTGCCAGCAGCGTAGAAGTGGGCATGAATTCACCCCTCCACTTT. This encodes CASSVEVGMNSPLHF.

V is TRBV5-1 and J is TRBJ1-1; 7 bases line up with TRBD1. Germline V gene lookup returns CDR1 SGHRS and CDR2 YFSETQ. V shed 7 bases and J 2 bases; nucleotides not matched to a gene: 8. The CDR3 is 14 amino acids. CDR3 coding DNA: TGCGCCAGCGGATTTGGACAGGTTAACACTGAAGCTTTCTTT. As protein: CASGFGQVNTEAFF.

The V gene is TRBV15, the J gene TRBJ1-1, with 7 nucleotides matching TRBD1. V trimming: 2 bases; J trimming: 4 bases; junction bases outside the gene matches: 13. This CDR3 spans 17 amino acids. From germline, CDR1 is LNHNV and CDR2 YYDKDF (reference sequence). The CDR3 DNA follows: TGTGCCACCAGCAGAAGCCGGGACAGTAAGGCGGGCACTGAAGCTTTCTTT. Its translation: CATSRSRDSKAGTEAFF.

The CDR3 protein is CASSLGSGMNTGELFF. The CDR3 DNA reads TGTGCCAGCAGCTTAGGTTCGGGGATGAACACCGGGGAGCTGTTTTTT. The chain is built from TRBV7-2 and TRBJ2-2; TRBD2 might be the D (5 bases). V was cut by 1 base and J by 1 base, with 10 bases left in between. The CDR3 length is 16 residues. From germline, CDR1 is SGHTA and CDR2 FQGNSA.

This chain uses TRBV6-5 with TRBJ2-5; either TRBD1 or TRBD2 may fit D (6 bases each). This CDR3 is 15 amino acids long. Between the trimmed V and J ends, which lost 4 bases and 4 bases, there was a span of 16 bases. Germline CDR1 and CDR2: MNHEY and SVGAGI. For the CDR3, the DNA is TGTGCCAGCAGTTTACGGTCGGGGGCGAGAGAGACCCAGTACTTC. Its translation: CASSLRSGARETQYF.

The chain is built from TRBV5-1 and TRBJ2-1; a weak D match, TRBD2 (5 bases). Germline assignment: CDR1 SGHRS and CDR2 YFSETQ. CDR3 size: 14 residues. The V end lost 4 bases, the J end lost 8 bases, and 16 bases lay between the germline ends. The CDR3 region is CASSPGSGSDEQFF. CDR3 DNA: TGCGCCAGCAGCCCGGGATCGGGGAGCGATGAGCAGTTCTTC.

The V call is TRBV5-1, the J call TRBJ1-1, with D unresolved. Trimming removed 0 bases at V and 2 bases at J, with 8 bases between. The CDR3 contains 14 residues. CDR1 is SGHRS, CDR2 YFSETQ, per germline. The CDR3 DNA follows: TGCGCCAGCAGCTTGGAAGGGCTCAACACTGAAGCTTTCTTT. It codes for CASSLEGLNTEAFF. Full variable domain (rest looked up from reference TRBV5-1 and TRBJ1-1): KAGVTQTPRYLIKTRGQQVTLSCSPISGHRSVSWYQQTPGQGLQFLFEYFSETQRNKGNFPGRFSGRQFSNSRSEMNVSTLELGDSALYLCASSLEGLNTEAFFGQGTRLTVV.

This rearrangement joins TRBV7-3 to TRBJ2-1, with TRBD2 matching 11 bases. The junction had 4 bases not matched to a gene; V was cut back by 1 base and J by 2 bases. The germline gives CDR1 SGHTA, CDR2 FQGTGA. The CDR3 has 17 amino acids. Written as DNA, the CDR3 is TGTGCCAGCAGCTTAAGTGCACTAGCGGGAGCCTACAATGAGCAGTTCTTC. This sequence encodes CASSLSALAGAYNEQFF.

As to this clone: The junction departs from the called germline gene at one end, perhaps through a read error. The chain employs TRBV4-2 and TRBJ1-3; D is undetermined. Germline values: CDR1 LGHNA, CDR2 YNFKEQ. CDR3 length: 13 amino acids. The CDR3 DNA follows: TGTGCCAGCAGCCATTCCCCGGACCAGTTAAGCGATTTT. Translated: CASSHSPDQLSDF.

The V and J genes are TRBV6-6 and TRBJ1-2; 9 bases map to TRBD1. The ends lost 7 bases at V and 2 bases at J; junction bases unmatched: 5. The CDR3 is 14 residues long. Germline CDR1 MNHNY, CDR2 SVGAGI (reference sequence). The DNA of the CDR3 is TGTGCCAGCAATCCTACAGGGGGCAACTATGGCTACACCTTC. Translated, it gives CASNPTGGNYGYTF.

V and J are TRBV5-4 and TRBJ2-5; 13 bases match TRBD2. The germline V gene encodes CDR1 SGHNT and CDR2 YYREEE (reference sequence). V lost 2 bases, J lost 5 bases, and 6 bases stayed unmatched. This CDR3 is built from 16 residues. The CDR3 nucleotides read TGTGCCAGCAGCTTAGGACTAGCGGGGGTTGGGGAGACCCAGTACTTC. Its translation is CASSLGLAGVGETQYF.

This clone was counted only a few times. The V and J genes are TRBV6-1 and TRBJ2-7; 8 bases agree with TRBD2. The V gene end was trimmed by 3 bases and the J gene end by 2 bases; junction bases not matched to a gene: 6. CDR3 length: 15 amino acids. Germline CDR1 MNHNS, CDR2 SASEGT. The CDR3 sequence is CASSESQGLAYEQYF. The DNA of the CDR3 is TGTGCCAGCAGTGAGTCACAGGGACTAGCCTACGAGCAGTACTTC.

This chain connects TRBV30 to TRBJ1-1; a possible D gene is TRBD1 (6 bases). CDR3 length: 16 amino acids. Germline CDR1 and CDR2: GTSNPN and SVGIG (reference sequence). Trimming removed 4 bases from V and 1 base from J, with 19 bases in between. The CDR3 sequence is CAWTATRGARNTEAFF. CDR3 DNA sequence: TGTGCCTGGACCGCAACCCGGGGGGCGCGGAACACTGAAGCTTTCTTT.

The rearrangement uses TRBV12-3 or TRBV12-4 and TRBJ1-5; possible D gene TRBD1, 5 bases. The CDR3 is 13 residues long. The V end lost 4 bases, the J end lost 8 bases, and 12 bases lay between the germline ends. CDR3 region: CASSSQVMEPQHF. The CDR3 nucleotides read TGTGCCAGCAGTTCACAGGTCATGGAGCCCCAGCATTTT.

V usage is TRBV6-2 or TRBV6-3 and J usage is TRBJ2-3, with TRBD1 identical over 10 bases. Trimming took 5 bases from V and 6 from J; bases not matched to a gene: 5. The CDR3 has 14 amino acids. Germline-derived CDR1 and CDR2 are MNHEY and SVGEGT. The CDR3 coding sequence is TGTGCCAGCAGTGGTTGGACAGGGGGGGATACGCAGTATTTT. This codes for CASSGWTGGDTQYF.

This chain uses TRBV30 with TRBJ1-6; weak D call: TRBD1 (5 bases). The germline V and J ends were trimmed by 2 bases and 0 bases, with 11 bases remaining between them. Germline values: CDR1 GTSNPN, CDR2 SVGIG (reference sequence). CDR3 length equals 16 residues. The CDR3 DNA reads TGTGCCTGGAGTTTGGGGGGGAGCTCCTATAATTCACCCCTCCACTTT. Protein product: CAWSLGGSSYNSPLHF.

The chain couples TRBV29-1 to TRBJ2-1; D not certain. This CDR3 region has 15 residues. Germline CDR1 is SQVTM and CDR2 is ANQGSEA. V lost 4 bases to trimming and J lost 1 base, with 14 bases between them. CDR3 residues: CSVGLPKWSYNEQFF. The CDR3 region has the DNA TGCAGCGTTGGACTCCCCAAATGGTCCTACAATGAGCAGTTCTTC.